The 2 T cell receptor beta chains listed next were all sequenced from one sample in a study of blood T cell repertoires in COVID-19. Libraries were prepared by immunoSEQ multiplex PCR; TCRdb keeps only in-frame clonotypes and omits some of them. The data hold hundreds of thousands of clones, with under 90% observed a single time. Material for sequencing was PBMCs or T cells enriched from blood (not recorded which). The receptors were sampled from a woman between 25 and 40 years old who had recovered from COVID-19.

This rearrangement joins TRBV15 to TRBJ1-1; D perhaps matches TRBD1 (5 bases). The ends were cut back, 1 base at V and 10 bases at J, with 16 bases in the middle. This CDR3 is built from 14 residues. CDR1 and CDR2 (germline): LNHNV, YYDKDF (reference sequence). The CDR3: CATSRAVRGIGAFF. The CDR3 DNA reads TGTGCCACCAGCAGAGCGGTTAGGGGCATCGGAGCTTTCTTT. Full variable domain (outside the CDR3, taken from reference TRBV15 and TRBJ1-1): DAMVIQNPRYQVTQFGKPVTLSCSQTLNHNVMYWYQQKSSQAPKLLFHYYDKDFNNEADTPDNFQSRRPNTSFCFLDIRSPGLGDTAMYLCATSRAVRGIGAFFGQGTRLTVV.

This chain uses TRBV30 with TRBJ2-3; D ambiguous. This CDR3 comprises 14 residues. V lost 2 bases and J 5 bases, leaving 14 bases between the germline ends. The germline gives CDR1 GTSNPN, CDR2 SVGIG (reference sequence). The CDR3, as DNA: TGTGCCTGGAGTTTCATGGAGAGGCAAGATACGCAGTATTTT. It is translated as CAWSFMERQDTQYF. The full variable domain, completed using reference TRBV30 and TRBJ2-3, is SQTIHQWPATLVQPVGSPLSLECTVEGTSNPNLYWYRQAAGRGLQLLFYSVGIGQISSEVPQNLSASRPQDRQFILSSKKLLLSDSGFYLCAWSFMERQDTQYFGPGTRLTVL.